This record concerns one TCR beta chain sequence. Its recognized antigen is unknown. No much larger clone is present one base from it, and per-base qualities are unavailable. TCRbeta CDR3 regions were amplified from genomic DNA using the immunoSEQ Assay, a bias-controlled multiplex PCR. On the study's bioinformatics: Nucleated cell counts per sample were estimated from amplification of reference gene primers within the assay. To quantify the absolute abundance of each unique TCRbeta CDR3 rearrangement, sequence reads were collapsed and filtered. For each sample, productive Simpson clonality was calculated as the square root of Simpson's diversity index across productive rearrangements. TCRdb obtained this table from immuneACCESS and retained in-frame rearrangements with V and J assigned. These tables miss some clones; where compared with another copy, unresolved V genes account for less than half of the shortfall, and the remainder is unexplained. That table furnishes V, J and clone size, whereas the DNA furnished D and trimming. This sample holds fewer than 75,000 clones; about 84% were observed only once. Roughly 39% of the sample rests with the top ten.

The sample originates from a study of blood T cell repertoires in COVID-19 (dated by TCRdb to 2018 to 2021). Looking at the study overall: The collaborator samples originated in the United States, Italy and Spain and spanned the acute and convalescent phases of COVID-19. The samples were drawn from the first 160 participants of the ongoing ImmuneRACE study and from more than 1,000 subjects provided by 6 global collaborators. The prospective study material was composed of cDNA or gDNA derived from T cells, B-cell-depleted T cells, or PBMCs. The repertoires were made available in a free public database intended to serve as a resource for research on the immune response to SARS-CoV-2. Where available, HLA class I and class II types were taken from metadata supplied by the sample provider and were not determined by assay-based typing. A de-identified subject ID, COVID-19 status, age in years and sex were almost always included in the sample metadata. Deeply sampled blood TCRbeta repertoires from subjects exposed to, actively infected with, or recovered from COVID-19 were included in the dataset.

Collaborating institutions collected whole blood in K2EDTA tubes following their own protocols. Collaborator samples were shipped for TCRbeta analysis as frozen whole blood, isolated PBMCs, or DNA extracted from either sample type. The CDR3 sequence holds 12 residues, the cysteine and phenylalanine included. Only the CDR3 portion is preserved as DNA: 36 bases, with reading frame beginning at the first base. Trimming removed 6 bases from V and 3 bases from J, leaving 9 bases between the germline ends. CDR1 and CDR2, looked up from the germline V gene (reference sequence), are LNHDA and SQIVND. What the authors observed across the whole study: How much clinical and demographic metadata was included differed by source and by participant, and the metadata was provided uncurated.

The receptor was isolated from a human donor in a cohort sampled during active COVID-19. Sequencing was done on a sample of peripheral blood. This chain is built from TRBV19 and TRBJ2-7; TRBD1 is a weak D gene call, 5 bases matching. The DNA sequence is given as TGTGCCAGTAGCGGACAATTCTACGAGCAGTACTTC. This sequence encodes CASSGQFYEQYF.